Listed below are T cell receptor beta chains from one sample, sequenced in a study of blood T cell repertoires in COVID-19. The data were produced by immunoSEQ multiplex PCR, yet TCRdb's version contains in-frame clones alone and is incomplete. The profile shows fewer than 250,000 clones, over 75% of them singletons. The material sequenced was peripheral blood. The receptors shown here come from a woman aged 40 to 50 with acute or convalescent COVID-19. CDR3s include the opening cysteine and the closing phenylalanine or tryptophan. The order of the fields is V gene, J gene, D gene, clone size, CDR3 protein, CDR3 DNA. The D gene is left open where the match is weak. The listing skips clone size in some rows; elsewhere it reads once, few, many or a size class.

>TRBV5-1|TRBJ1-3|NA|once
CASSPGGVSGNTIYF
TGCGCCAGCAGCCCGGGTGGAGTCTCTGGAAACACCATATATTTT
>TRBV27|TRBJ1-1|TRBD1|NA
CASSFQGQGEAFF
TGTGCCAGCAGTTTCCAAGGACAGGGGGAAGCTTTCTTT
>TRBV18|TRBJ2-2|NA|NA
CASSRSGGELFF
TGTGCCAGCTCACGGTCAGGCGGGGAGCTGTTTTTT
>TRBV23-1|TRBJ2-1|NA|NA
CASDGGGAYNEQFF
TGCGCCAGCGACGGTGGAGGAGCCTACAATGAGCAGTTCTTC
>TRBV2|TRBJ2-5|TRBD2|NA
CASRQRGGETQYF
TGTGCCAGCAGACAGCGGGGCGGGGAGACCCAGTACTTC
>TRBV18|TRBJ2-1|TRBD1|NA
CASSYSRGPYNEQFF
TGTGCCAGCTCATACTCCAGGGGGCCCTACAATGAGCAGTTCTTC
>TRBV27|TRBJ2-2|NA|NA
CASSGSRVSGSGELFF
TGTGCCAGCAGTGGATCACGGGTGTCTGGGTCCGGGGAGCTGTTTTTT
>TRBV21-1|TRBJ1-1|NA|once
CASSKGPPRANTEAFF
TGTGCCAGCAGCAAAGGCCCACCCAGGGCGAACACTGAAGCTTTCTTT
>TRBV5-4|TRBJ2-5|NA|NA
CASSLGGEETQYF
TGTGCCAGCAGCTTGGGGGGAGAAGAGACCCAGTACTTC
>TRBV5-1|TRBJ2-4|NA|NA
CASSGKFEGENIQYF
TGCGCCAGCAGCGGGAAATTCGAGGGGGAAAACATTCAGTACTTC
>TRBV19|TRBJ1-2|TRBD1|NA
CASSSGQGANFYYGYTF
TGTGCCAGTAGTTCAGGACAGGGGGCGAATTTTTACTATGGCTACACCTTC
>TRBV12-3/TRBV12-4|TRBJ1-4|NA|NA
CASSPRPNEKLFF
TGTGCCAGCAGTCCCCGTCCGAATGAAAAACTGTTTTTT
>TRBV18|TRBJ2-2|TRBD1|NA
CASSLTGQVNTGELFF
TGTGCCAGCTCACTAACGGGACAGGTGAACACCGGGGAGCTGTTTTTT
>TRBV11-2|TRBJ1-3|NA|few
CASSRQEGNTIYF
TGTGCCAGCAGCCGCCAGGAAGGAAACACCATATATTTT
>TRBV4-2|TRBJ2-1|TRBD2|few
CASSQDLASGGHEQFF
TGTGCCAGCAGCCAAGATCTGGCTAGCGGGGGACATGAGCAGTTCTTC
>TRBV7-9|TRBJ1-4|TRBD1|NA
CASSTRGWDRDEKLFF
TGTGCCAGCAGCACTAGGGGCTGGGACAGGGATGAAAAACTGTTTTTT
>TRBV6-5|TRBJ1-6|TRBD1|NA
CASTGRGTGDSPLHF
TGTGCCAGCACAGGAAGGGGGACAGGGGACTCACCCCTCCACTTT
>TRBV10-3|TRBJ1-1|NA|NA
CAISGRGATEAFF
TGTGCCATCAGTGGGCGGGGGGCAACTGAAGCTTTCTTT
>TRBV5-5|TRBJ2-5|TRBD2|few
CASTPLGTSGGAEYF
TGTGCCAGCACCCCCCTCGGGACTAGCGGGGGGGCGGAGTACTTC
>TRBV5-1|TRBJ1-4|TRBD1|NA
CASSSTGQVLNEKLFF
TGCGCCAGCAGCTCGACGGGACAGGTGCTAAATGAAAAACTGTTTTTT
>TRBV10-3|TRBJ2-6|TRBD1|NA
CAIRGTGSGANVLTF
TGTGCCATCAGGGGGACAGGTTCTGGGGCCAACGTCCTGACTTTC
>TRBV5-8|TRBJ1-2|NA|NA
CASSLSIGQGSGYTF
TGTGCCAGCAGCTTGTCTATCGGGCAGGGTTCTGGCTACACCTTC
>TRBV7-9|TRBJ2-5|NA|NA
CASSWDKETQYF
TGTGCCAGCAGCTGGGACAAAGAGACCCAGTACTTC
>TRBV30|TRBJ1-2|TRBD1|NA
CAWSVGTGGSYGYTF
TGTGCCTGGAGTGTCGGGACAGGGGGCAGTTATGGCTACACCTTC
>TRBV11-2|TRBJ2-1|TRBD2|NA
CASSLGGGPPHEQFF
TGTGCCAGCAGCCTAGGCGGGGGGCCCCCCCATGAGCAGTTCTTC
>TRBV25-1|TRBJ1-5|NA|NA
CASSHRDGDQPQHF
TGTGCCAGCAGCCACCGAGACGGGGATCAGCCCCAGCATTTT
>TRBV5-4|TRBJ1-1|NA|NA
CASSPGGRDTEAFF
TGTGCCAGCAGCCCTGGGGGGAGGGACACTGAAGCTTTCTTT
>TRBV5-1|TRBJ1-1|NA|NA
CASSLVGGPEAFF
TGCGCCAGCAGCTTGGTAGGGGGTCCTGAAGCTTTCTTT
>TRBV13|TRBJ1-4|NA|NA
CASSHLGEGNEKLFF
TGTGCCAGCAGTCACCTGGGGGAGGGAAATGAAAAACTGTTTTTT
>TRBV3-1/TRBV3-2|TRBJ2-3|NA|NA
CASSQMIGRDSALDTQYF
TGTGCCAGCAGCCAAATGATAGGTCGAGACTCTGCTTTGGATACGCAGTATTTT
>TRBV30|TRBJ1-4|NA|NA
CAWGLFNEKLFF
TGTGCCTGGGGACTTTTTAATGAAAAACTGTTTTTT
>TRBV30|TRBJ1-5|NA|once
CAWSRVNGNQPQHF
TGTGCCTGGAGCAGGGTTAACGGCAATCAGCCCCAGCATTTT
>TRBV11-1|TRBJ1-1|NA|NA
CASSLNGVTEAFF
TGTGCCAGCAGCTTGAACGGAGTCACTGAAGCTTTCTTT
>TRBV19|TRBJ2-2|NA|once
CASSTSRGTGELFF
TGTGCCAGTAGTACTTCCAGGGGTACCGGGGAGCTGTTTTTT
>TRBV7-9|TRBJ1-4|TRBD1|NA
CASSKDRYNEKLFF
TGTGCCAGCAGCAAGGACAGGTATAATGAAAAACTGTTTTTT
>TRBV5-6|TRBJ1-4|NA|once
CASSSVGPASEKLFF
TGTGCCAGCAGCTCCGTGGGCCCCGCGAGCGAAAAACTGTTTTTT
>TRBV30|TRBJ1-5|TRBD1|NA
CAWSVSGGSNQPQHF
TGTGCCTGGAGTGTATCAGGGGGTAGCAATCAGCCCCAGCATTTT
>TRBV2|TRBJ1-2|TRBD1|NA
CARDRGYVSGYTF
TGTGCCAGGGACAGGGGATACGTTTCTGGCTACACCTTC
>TRBV5-1|TRBJ1-3|TRBD1|NA
CASSEGTADSLNTIYF
TGCGCCAGCAGCGAGGGGACAGCCGATTCCTTAAACACCATATATTTT
>TRBV7-3|TRBJ2-1|NA|NA
CASSLGGAWDNEQFF
TGTGCCAGCAGTCTAGGAGGGGCGTGGGACAATGAGCAGTTCTTC
>TRBV3-1/TRBV3-2|TRBJ1-1|NA|NA
CASSQDGGAHGSTEAFF
TGTGCCAGCAGCCAAGACGGAGGGGCCCATGGATCCACTGAAGCTTTCTTT
>TRBV18|TRBJ1-6|TRBD1|NA
CASSRQGNSPLHF
TGTGCCAGCTCACGACAGGGTAATTCACCCCTCCACTTT
>TRBV3-1/TRBV3-2|TRBJ1-2|TRBD1|NA
CASSQEGQGGYGYTF
TGTGCCAGCAGCCAAGAGGGACAGGGAGGCTATGGCTACACCTTC
>TRBV3-1/TRBV3-2|TRBJ1-5|NA|NA
CASSQEGHGREPQHF
TGTGCCAGCAGCCAAGAAGGTCATGGGAGAGAGCCCCAGCATTTT
>TRBV7-8|TRBJ1-2|NA|once
CASSLGYYWGGGYSGYTF
TGTGCCAGCAGCTTAGGATACTACTGGGGTGGGGGGTATTCTGGCTACACCTTC
>TRBV5-4|TRBJ2-2|TRBD2|NA
CASSRLAGGGNTGELFF
TGTGCCAGCAGCCGACTAGCGGGGGGCGGGAACACCGGGGAGCTGTTTTTT
>TRBV19|TRBJ1-4|TRBD1|NA
CASRGDPTNEKLFF
TGTGCCAGCAGGGGGGACCCAACTAATGAAAAACTGTTTTTT
>TRBV10-3|TRBJ1-1|NA|NA
CAISEDSMIAEAFF
TGTGCCATCAGTGAGGACAGTATGATCGCTGAAGCTTTCTTT
>TRBV19|TRBJ1-2|NA|NA
CASSKQGNGYTF
TGTGCCAGTAGTAAACAGGGTAATGGCTACACCTTC
>TRBV7-7|TRBJ2-5|NA|many
CASSSGRQIQETQYF
TGTGCCAGCAGCTCCGGGAGACAGATCCAAGAGACCCAGTACTTC
>TRBV6-4|TRBJ1-2|NA|NA
CASSDSETYNPSFYGYTF
TGTGCCAGCAGTGACTCAGAGACATATAATCCTTCTTTTTATGGCTACACCTTC